Included here is one TCR beta chain sequence, with context. It has no known antigen specificity. No base quality information exists; no much larger clone differs at one position. Compared with germline, V lacks 3 bases and J lacks 7 bases; bases without a gene match: 16. Counted from cysteine to phenylalanine, this CDR3 has 17 amino acids. The CDR3 DNA has 51 bases and is translated from base 1. CDR1 and CDR2 (SGHDT, YYEEEE) derive from the germline V gene. This sample was taken from a study of T cell responses to AZD1222 COVID-19 vaccine (dated by TCRdb to the early 2020s). Regarding the research as a whole: A total of just over 230 trial participants underwent TCR sequencing, of whom roughly 210 had received two doses of AZD1222 and roughly 26 had received two doses of the MenACWY control vaccine. Trial participants were enrolled by age into 18-55, 56-69 and 70-plus year subgroups, with about 150, 27 and 61 TCR-sequenced participants respectively.

Read against the paper, the sample's time point label means: about 28 days (+/-7) after the second vaccine dose. AZD1222 recipients with second doses at about 4 weeks or about 12 weeks were pooled, because spike-specific TCR depth and breadth did not differ between schedules. Samples from vaccinated people were obtained from the UK trials COV001 and COV002, which included a single-blind randomized controlled phase 2/3 trial of AZD1222 (ChAdOx1 nCoV-19) in healthy adults. For TCRbeta chain sequencing, PBMC samples were collected from trial participants at day 0 and at day 28 after the second dose. The CDR3 regions of human TCRbeta chains were subjected to immunosequencing. The source study handled its data this way. Repertoire TCRs were matched against a reference library of SARS-CoV-2-specific TCRs generated with the MIRA antigen-specificity platform. Breadth was defined as the fraction of unique TCRs that were SARS-CoV-2-associated. Depth was defined as the fraction of total T cells that were SARS-CoV-2-associated. Using the MIRA data, every spike-specific TCR was mapped to the spike region that the TCR reacted to and assigned to either a CD4 or a CD8 class. Log10-transformed breadth and depth values were compared by one-way ANOVA with Sidak's multiple comparisons tests. Here the immuneACCESS table is served through TCRdb, limited to in-frame sequences with V and J called. Missing clones are a known gap in these copies; in checked studies unresolved V genes cover under half, and the rest lacks a known reason. The V and J calls and clone size are taken from that table; D and trimming were inferred from the DNA. The sample records about 110,000 clones, about 94% of which are singletons. The ten largest make up about 3.1% of the sample.

The full study reports these points: Participants were mostly white British, with more females than males. The authors suggested clonal diversity may have been underestimated. Reportedly, close to half of the unique spike-specific TCRs recognized epitopes lying outside the regions that are mutated in the B.1.351 and B.1.1.7 variants. In the small 56-69-year group, the increase in depth fell short of significance, most likely because of low power. Spike-specific TCR breadth and depth rose significantly after two AZD1222 doses compared with day 0 and with MenACWY recipients. Conclusions about previously exposed vaccinees are limited because only five to seven AZD1222 recipients were SARS-CoV-2 seropositive at baseline. No day 14 peak-response samples were available, so repertoires were characterized only after the peak T cell response. CD4 TCRs associated with the vaccine covered the entire spike protein, and the dominant responses were in regions 160-218 and 743-854.

The chain joins TRBV5-6 to TRBJ1-3; the junction holds 7 bases that match TRBD1. Sample: peripheral blood, taken 28 days after the second AZD1222 dose. The clonotype was recovered from an adult who received the AZD1222 COVID-19 vaccine. The DNA is TGTGCCAGCAGCTCTCCCACACGACAGGGTAGTGGGAACACCATATATTTT. Translation gives CASSSPTRQGSGNTIYF.